The 2 T cell receptor beta chains presented below share a single source sample, sequenced in a study of shared clonotypes between healthy human individuals. Some clones are missing from TCRdb's copy, which holds only in-frame ones; the method was immunoSEQ multiplex PCR. Seen here are 1,400,000 or so clones, approximately 98.5% observed once, and the top ten hold 0.36%. The sequenced sample consisted of naive CD4+ T cells sorted from blood. Subset specified: CD45RA+ positively selected. These receptor sequences come from a man younger than 40 in good health.

The chain employs TRBV18 and TRBJ2-1, with 12 bases that match TRBD2. With 6 bases clipped from V and 5 bases from J, the junction kept 14 bases outside the gene matches. From germline, CDR1 is KGHSH and CDR2 LQKENI. The CDR3 runs to 18 residues. The CDR3: CASSLNILGLAGDNEQFF. CDR3 in DNA: TGTGCCAGCTCGCTAAATATTTTGGGACTAGCGGGTGACAATGAGCAGTTCTTC.

The DNA of the CDR3 is TGTGCCAGCAGTGCTAGCGGGAGGGGCGCCGGGGAGCTGTTTTTT. Its protein product is CASSASGRGAGELFF. This rearrangement joins TRBV9 to TRBJ2-2; 12 nucleotides line up with TRBD2. Trimming took 5 bases from V and 6 from J; bases not matched to a gene: 5. In germline, CDR1 is SGDLS, CDR2 YYNGEE. CDR3 length: 15 amino acids. The entire variable domain, with the rest obtained from reference TRBV9 and TRBJ2-2, is as follows: DSGVTQTPKHLITATGQRVTLRCSPRSGDLSVYWYQQSLDQGLQFLIQYYNGEERAKGNILERFSAQQFPDLHSELNLSSLELGDSALYFCASSASGRGAGELFFGEGSRLTVL.